Listed below are T cell receptor beta chains from one sample, sequenced in a study of blood T cell repertoires in COVID-19. Method: immunoSEQ multiplex PCR; TCRdb's copy keeps in-frame clones and lacks some. The repertoire has 35,000 to 45,000 clones, roughly nine tenths of them found once; the top ten carry 9.2%. Specimen: peripheral blood. The origin of the receptors is a man between 45 and 60 years old with active COVID-19. Each CDR3 is given with its conserved first and last residue. The D gene is left open where the match is weak. Clone size is given for some rows only: seen once, a few or many times, or a class if the clone is expanded.

cdr3_nt cdr3_aa j_call d_call clone_size v_call
TGTGCCAGCAGCTCAGGGTTATCAGATACGCAGTATTTT CASSSGLSDTQYF TRBJ2-3 . . TRBV5-6
TGTGCCAGTAGTTCCAGCCCAGCGGGAGCCACAGATACGCAGTATTTT CASSSSPAGATDTQYF TRBJ2-3 TRBD2 . TRBV19
TGTGCCAGCAGCCACTCAGCGCGGAGCGGGAGGGGGAATGAGCAGTTCTTC CASSHSARSGRGNEQFF TRBJ2-1 TRBD2 . TRBV7-6
TGTGCCAGCAGCCAAGGGGCCGGTTCTTTAGGTACGCAGTATTTT CASSQGAGSLGTQYF TRBJ2-3 . . TRBV3-1/TRBV3-2
TGTGCCAGCAGCACTAGCGCCCGCTCCTACAATGAGCAGTTCTTC CASSTSARSYNEQFF TRBJ2-1 TRBD2 . TRBV27
TGTGCCAGCAGCTTCGGGAATCCTCTCCCCGGGGAGCTGTTTTTT CASSFGNPLPGELFF TRBJ2-2 . . TRBV7-3
TGTGCCAGCAGCAGGACTAGTTGCCAAGAGACCCAGTACTTC CASSRTSCQETQYF TRBJ2-5 . . TRBV21-1
TGTGCCAGCAGCTTATTTGCGGGAGCGAACACCGGGGAGCTGTTTTTT CASSLFAGANTGELFF TRBJ2-2 TRBD2 . TRBV7-2
TGTGCCAGTAGTATGTGGGGCCTTAATTCACCCCTCCACTTT CASSMWGLNSPLHF TRBJ1-6 . . TRBV19
TGTGCCTGGGCAGGGTCCGAGCAGTACTTC CAWAGSEQYF TRBJ2-7 . . TRBV30
TGCGCCAGCAGCCAAGGAGAAACAGGGAACTATGGCTACACCTTC CASSQGETGNYGYTF TRBJ1-2 . . TRBV4-1
TGTGCCAGCAGCTTAGGATATTACAGGGGAGAGAGGGGTGAAGCTTTCTTT CASSLGYYRGERGEAFF TRBJ1-1 TRBD1 . TRBV5-5
TGTGCCAGCAGCCCAGCGAGGGTCGCAGATACGCAGTATTTT CASSPARVADTQYF TRBJ2-3 . medium-sized TRBV11-2
TGTGCCAGTAGAACTAGCGGCCCCTCCTACAATGAGCAGTTCTTC CASRTSGPSYNEQFF TRBJ2-1 TRBD2 . TRBV19
TGTGCCAGCAGCTTAAGCGGGTCTTCCTACAATGAGCAGTTCTTC CASSLSGSSYNEQFF TRBJ2-1 . . TRBV7-9
TGTGCCAGCAGAGGACAGTTGAACACTGAAGCTTTCTTT CASRGQLNTEAFF TRBJ1-1 . . TRBV7-9
TGTGCCAGCAGCTTGGCGGGACTTTACACCGGGGAGCTGTTTTTT CASSLAGLYTGELFF TRBJ2-2 . . TRBV5-4
TGTGCCTGGAGTTACCCGCGAGAATACAATGAGCAGTTCTTC CAWSYPREYNEQFF TRBJ2-1 . . TRBV30
TGTGCCAGCAGTTTCGGTTGGGACAGGGCCGGCTACACCTTC CASSFGWDRAGYTF TRBJ1-2 TRBD1 . TRBV27
TGTGCCAGCAGCAAAGCGCTTTATCTCAGCGGCAGGTCCTCCCCAAACTACGAGCAGTACTTC CASSKALYLSGRSSPNYEQYF TRBJ2-7 . . TRBV21-1
TGTGCCAGCAGTACACAGGGGACGGGGTCGAATGAGCAGTTCTTC CASSTQGTGSNEQFF TRBJ2-1 TRBD1 . TRBV28
TGTGCCAGCAGTCCTAGCCGAGGAGTTGGGGAGACCCAGTACTTC CASSPSRGVGETQYF TRBJ2-5 . . TRBV6-5
TGTGCCAGCAGCCAGTCTCCGGGACTAGCGGGAGTTGAGCAGTTCTTC CASSQSPGLAGVEQFF TRBJ2-1 TRBD2 . TRBV4-2
TGTGCCAGCAGCCAAGACAGTTACTACGAGCAGTACTTC CASSQDSYYEQYF TRBJ2-7 . . TRBV7-9
TGTGCCAGTAGTATCACCCGACAGGGGTGGACAGATACGCAGTATTTT CASSITRQGWTDTQYF TRBJ2-3 TRBD1 . TRBV19
TGTGCCAGCTCAGGTGGGCTCTCTGGGGCCAACGTCCTGACTTTC CASSGGLSGANVLTF TRBJ2-6 . . TRBV18
TGTGCCAGCAAGAGTAGCGGGGACCCCAAAAACATTCAGTACTTC CASKSSGDPKNIQYF TRBJ2-4 TRBD2 . TRBV6-5
TGTGCCATCAGCCCACAGACTAACTATGGCTACACCTTC CAISPQTNYGYTF TRBJ1-2 . few TRBV10-3
TGCGCCAGCAGCCCCGGAGGGTTTACGGCAGATACGCAGTATTTT CASSPGGFTADTQYF TRBJ2-3 . . TRBV5-1
TGTGCCAGCAGGCTAGGCTCCTACGAGCAGTACTTC CASRLGSYEQYF TRBJ2-7 . . TRBV2
TGTGCCAGTAGTATTGGACAGACAAATCAGCCCCAGCATTTT CASSIGQTNQPQHF TRBJ1-5 . . TRBV19
TGTGCCAGCAGTGATACAGGCCTTTCACCCCTCCACTTT CASSDTGLSPLHF TRBJ1-6 . . TRBV6-1
TGCGCCAGCAGCTTGGATACCAGGCCAGATACGCAGTATTTT CASSLDTRPDTQYF TRBJ2-3 . . TRBV5-1
TGTGCCAGCAGTACCTCGCGGTCCCTAACCTACAATGAGCAGTTCTTC CASSTSRSLTYNEQFF TRBJ2-1 . . TRBV28
TGTGCCAGCAGTGAAGCGTATCAGAATCAGCCCCAGCATTTT CASSEAYQNQPQHF TRBJ1-5 . . TRBV6-1
TGTGCCAGCACGCCAGCAGGGATCTTACTCTACGAGCAGTACTTC CASTPAGILLYEQYF TRBJ2-7 . . TRBV28
TGTGCCAGCAGCTCGAGGACTAGCGGTTACAATGAGCAGTTCTTC CASSSRTSGYNEQFF TRBJ2-1 TRBD2 . TRBV7-9
TGCGCCAGCGCGATTTCCCCCGGGACAGCGGAGGGCTACACCTTC CASAISPGTAEGYTF TRBJ1-2 TRBD1 . TRBV5-1
TGTGCCAGCAGTTTCCCGCGACAGGGGGTGCATGGCTACACCTTC CASSFPRQGVHGYTF TRBJ1-2 TRBD1 . TRBV28
TGTGCCAGCACCCCAAGGGAGGAGACCCAGTACTTC CASTPREETQYF TRBJ2-5 . . TRBV7-9
TGTGCCAGCAGTTATGCGGGGAGTACCGGGGAGCTGTTTTTT CASSYAGSTGELFF TRBJ2-2 . few TRBV6-6
TGTGCCAGCAGTTTGTCAGGGCCCAATAATAATTCACCCCTCCACTTT CASSLSGPNNNSPLHF TRBJ1-6 . once TRBV28
TGTGCCAGCAGCCCTACTTTCCCGGGACAGGGGAGACTAGTAGAGACCCAGTACTTC CASSPTFPGQGRLVETQYF TRBJ2-5 TRBD1 . TRBV28
TGTGCCAGCAGCGAAGGACTAGCGGGAGCCATTCACGAGCAGTACTTC CASSEGLAGAIHEQYF TRBJ2-7 TRBD2 . TRBV14
TGTGCCAGCGACTCTAGCGGGAGAAGCCAGGGACAGTACTTC CASDSSGRSQGQYF TRBJ2-7 TRBD2 . TRBV2
TGTGCCAGCATGTCTTGGCGGGATAGCAATCAGCCCCAGCATTTT CASMSWRDSNQPQHF TRBJ1-5 . few TRBV27
TGCGCCAGCAGCCTAACTGAACCGGGGACTAATCAGTTCTTC CASSLTEPGTNQFF TRBJ2-1 TRBD2 . TRBV5-1
TGTGCCAGCAGCGACAGGGCGGTTTCACCCCTCCACTTT CASSDRAVSPLHF TRBJ1-6 TRBD1 . TRBV5-4